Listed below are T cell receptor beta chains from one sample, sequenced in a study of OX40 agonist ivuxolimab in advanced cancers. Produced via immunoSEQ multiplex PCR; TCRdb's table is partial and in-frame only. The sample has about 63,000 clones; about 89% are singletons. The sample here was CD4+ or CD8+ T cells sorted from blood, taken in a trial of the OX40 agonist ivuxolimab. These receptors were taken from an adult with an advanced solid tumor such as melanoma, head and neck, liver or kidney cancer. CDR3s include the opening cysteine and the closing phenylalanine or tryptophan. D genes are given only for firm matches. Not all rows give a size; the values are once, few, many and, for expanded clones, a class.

CASSLAWRVQETQYF,TGTGCCAGCAGCTTAGCTTGGCGGGTCCAAGAGACCCAGTACTTC,.,TRBJ2-5,.,TRBV7-2
CASSEGPLREKLFF,TGCGCCAGCAGCGAGGGACCGCTTCGTGAAAAACTGTTTTTT,.,TRBJ1-4,.,TRBV4-1
CAISVTELPDEQFF,TGTGCCATCAGTGTGACGGAATTACCGGATGAGCAGTTCTTC,.,TRBJ2-1,.,TRBV10-3
CASSVAGGAGEQYF,TGTGCCAGCAGCGTAGCTGGGGGAGCCGGCGAGCAGTACTTC,.,TRBJ2-7,.,TRBV9
CASSSPARGGVVWHNQPQHF,TGTGCCAGCAGCAGCCCGGCCCGGGGAGGGGTGGTGTGGCACAATCAGCCCCAGCATTTT,.,TRBJ1-5,.,TRBV21-1
CASSLGTAIAKNIQYF,TGCGCCAGCAGCTTGGGGACAGCTATAGCCAAAAACATTCAGTACTTC,.,TRBJ2-4,.,TRBV5-1
CASTLAGDEQYF,TGTGCCAGTACGCTAGCGGGTGACGAGCAGTACTTC,TRBD2,TRBJ2-7,.,TRBV7-9
CASSPGWQVPGELFF,TGTGCCAGCAGCCCGGGGTGGCAAGTCCCCGGGGAGCTGTTTTTT,.,TRBJ2-2,.,TRBV14
CASSIGGDDGYTF,TGTGCCAGTAGTATTGGAGGAGACGATGGCTACACCTTC,.,TRBJ1-2,few,TRBV19
CASSEAGGPNEQFF,TGTGCCAGCAGTGAAGCGGGAGGGCCCAATGAGCAGTTCTTC,TRBD2,TRBJ2-1,.,TRBV6-4
CASSPRTGGFNTEAFF,TGTGCCAGCAGCCCGAGGACAGGGGGCTTCAACACTGAAGCTTTCTTT,TRBD1,TRBJ1-1,.,TRBV11-1
CASSQGGKDQPQHF,TGTGCCAGCAGTCAGGGGGGTAAGGATCAGCCCCAGCATTTT,TRBD1,TRBJ1-5,.,TRBV6-1
CASSLPPGDGYTF,TGTGCCAGCAGCTTACCCCCGGGCGATGGCTACACCTTC,.,TRBJ1-2,.,TRBV11-2
CASSLFQGPGETQYF,TGTGCCAGCAGTTTATTCCAGGGGCCAGGGGAGACCCAGTACTTC,.,TRBJ2-5,.,TRBV28
CASSQESGTSGYEQYF,TGCGCCAGCAGCCAAGAATCGGGGACTAGCGGATACGAGCAGTACTTC,TRBD2,TRBJ2-7,.,TRBV4-3
CASSPGTNSYNEQFF,TGCGCCAGCAGCCCCGGGACCAACTCCTACAATGAGCAGTTCTTC,.,TRBJ2-1,.,TRBV4-1
CASSFTGSGNTIYF,TGTGCCAGCAGTTTTACAGGCTCTGGAAACACCATATATTTT,.,TRBJ1-3,.,TRBV28
CASSQDWARLPTNEKLFF,TGCGCCAGCAGCCAAGATTGGGCCAGGCTTCCAACTAATGAAAAACTGTTTTTT,.,TRBJ1-4,.,TRBV4-1
CASSQDKAYEQYF,TGCGCCAGCAGCCAAGATAAAGCCTACGAGCAGTACTTC,.,TRBJ2-7,.,TRBV4-1
CSVGQGGGELFF,TGCAGCGTTGGACAGGGAGGCGGGGAGCTGTTTTTT,.,TRBJ2-2,.,TRBV29-1
CASSSRDGNYGYTF,TGTGCCAGTAGTAGTCGGGACGGAAACTATGGCTACACCTTC,.,TRBJ1-2,.,TRBV19
CASSPRDREGEKLFF,TGTGCCAGCAGTCCGAGGGACAGGGAAGGGGAAAAACTGTTTTTT,TRBD1,TRBJ1-4,.,TRBV28
CASSQDRSGVVDTQYF,TGTGCCAGCAGCCAAGATAGGAGCGGTGTGGTAGATACGCAGTATTTT,.,TRBJ2-3,.,TRBV4-2
CASSLFGSTEAFF,TGTGCCAGCAGCTTGTTTGGATCCACTGAAGCTTTCTTT,.,TRBJ1-1,.,TRBV5-8
CASREVAANTGELFF,TGTGCCAGCAGAGAAGTGGCAGCAAACACCGGGGAGCTGTTTTTT,.,TRBJ2-2,.,TRBV7-8
CASSQGSSGDYNEQFF,TGTGCCAGCAGCCAAGGTTCTAGCGGGGATTACAATGAGCAGTTCTTC,TRBD2,TRBJ2-1,.,TRBV4-2
CASSQDSVAGETDTQYF,TGCGCCAGCAGCCAAGATAGCGTAGCGGGAGAAACAGATACGCAGTATTTT,TRBD2,TRBJ2-3,.,TRBV4-3
CASSRWARELDGYTF,TGTGCCAGCAGCCGATGGGCGAGGGAGCTGGATGGCTACACCTTC,.,TRBJ1-2,.,TRBV11-2
CASGLHGQNTEAFF,TGTGCTAGTGGTCTCCACGGGCAGAACACTGAAGCTTTCTTT,.,TRBJ1-1,.,TRBV12-5
CASSDRARYAVF,TGTGCCAGCAGTGACAGGGCCAGATACGCAGTATTT,.,TRBJ2-3,.,TRBV25-1
CASSLVGYGTEKLFF,TGTGCCAGCAGCTTAGTGGGCTATGGCACTGAAAAACTGTTTTTT,.,TRBJ1-4,.,TRBV11-2
CASSYSISNQPQHF,TGTGCCAGCAGTTACTCCATTAGCAATCAGCCCCAGCATTTT,.,TRBJ1-5,.,TRBV6-5
CASSQVGSSYEQYF,TGTGCCAGCAGCCAAGTCGGGAGCTCCTACGAGCAGTACTTC,.,TRBJ2-7,.,TRBV4-2
CASSLVDSQETQYF,TGTGCCAGCAGCTTAGTTGACTCCCAAGAGACCCAGTACTTC,.,TRBJ2-5,.,TRBV7-8
CASSQPGSSNQPQHF,TGTGCCAGCAGCCAACCAGGGAGTAGCAATCAGCCCCAGCATTTT,.,TRBJ1-5,.,TRBV4-2
CASSQGSPGGPYNEQFF,TGCGCCAGCAGCCAAGGCTCCCCGGGAGGGCCCTACAATGAGCAGTTCTTC,TRBD2,TRBJ2-1,once,TRBV4-3
CASSSEGTGYSYNSPLHF,TGTGCCAGCAGCTCCGAAGGCACGGGGTACTCCTATAATTCACCCCTCCACTTT,.,TRBJ1-6,.,TRBV5-5
CASRTGWAGRQPQHF,TGTGCCAGCAGGACCGGGTGGGCAGGGCGGCAGCCCCAGCATTTT,.,TRBJ1-5,.,TRBV28
CASSYPDFAGELFF,TGTGCCAGCAGTTACCCAGATTTTGCCGGGGAGCTGTTTTTT,.,TRBJ2-2,.,TRBV6-6
CASSPPELFF,TGTGCCAGCAGCCCCCCCGAGCTGTTTTTT,.,TRBJ2-2,.,TRBV7-9
CASSLGVGVSFNEQFF,TGCGCCAGCAGCTTGGGGGTAGGGGTCAGCTTCAATGAGCAGTTCTTC,.,TRBJ2-1,.,TRBV5-1
CASSLRDRGHEQYF,TGTGCCAGCAGTTTGAGGGACAGGGGACACGAGCAGTACTTC,TRBD1,TRBJ2-7,.,TRBV27
CATHPGAQTDTQYF,TGTGCCACTCACCCCGGGGCTCAGACAGATACGCAGTATTTT,.,TRBJ2-3,once,TRBV27
CASSFTGTGNNEQFF,TGCGCCAGCAGCTTTACCGGGACAGGGAACAATGAGCAGTTCTTC,TRBD1,TRBJ2-1,.,TRBV5-1
CASSLIGSNQPQHF,TGTGCCAGCAGCTTGATTGGGAGCAATCAGCCCCAGCATTTT,.,TRBJ1-5,.,TRBV5-4
CASSRQGIWTEAFF,TGTGCCAGCAGCAGACAGGGGATTTGGACTGAAGCTTTCTTT,TRBD1,TRBJ1-1,.,TRBV6-5
CASSWDRGLMGETQYF,TGTGCCAGCAGCTGGGACAGGGGGCTTATGGGGGAGACCCAGTACTTC,TRBD1,TRBJ2-5,.,TRBV5-4
CASSQEGSNEQFF,TGTGCCAGCAGCCAAGAGGGGTCCAATGAGCAGTTCTTC,.,TRBJ2-1,.,TRBV4-2
CATSEFLNTEAFF,TGTGCCACCAGCGAGTTCCTGAACACTGAAGCTTTCTTT,.,TRBJ1-1,few,TRBV15
CASSFKQGYSGNTIYF,TGTGCCAGCAGTTTTAAACAGGGCTACTCTGGAAACACCATATATTTT,.,TRBJ1-3,.,TRBV28
CASSLWERNEQFF,TGTGCCAGCAGCTTGTGGGAGCGGAATGAGCAGTTCTTC,.,TRBJ2-1,.,TRBV5-4